The 15 T cell receptor beta chains below all came from one sample that was sequenced in a study of regulatory T cells in long-lasting Graves disease. Time point described: persistent/refractory GD, antithyroid drugs over 5 years with positive TRAb. PBMCs were the source of the RNA used for TCR sequencing. Arm-PCR of CDR3 regions and iRepertoire HTBI primers were the basis on which TCR beta libraries were built. TCRdb recomputed calls from the multiplex PCR reads with MiXCR, one row per CDR3 protein. The sample has nearly 350,000 distinct CDR3 sequences; 15% to 20% are singletons. Sequencing used peripheral blood mononuclear cells (PBMCs), obtained when the disease was refractory, from a patient treated with antithyroid drugs. Source of these receptors: a female donor with Graves disease.

This clonotype was seen a few times. The J gene is TRBJ1-1, the V gene TRBV7-9; D not resolved. Trimming shortened V by 5 bases and J by 4 bases, and 17 bases separated the two germline ends. There are 15 residues in the CDR3. CDR1 and CDR2 (germline): SEHNR, FQNEAQ (reference sequence). The CDR3, as DNA: TGTGCCAGCAGCCGTAGTATTAGGGTGGGCACTGAAGCTTTCTTT. Translating gives CASSRSIRVGTEAFF.

This clonotype was seen repeatedly, ten times or more. The gene calls are TRBV3-1 and TRBJ2-7; D ambiguous. This CDR3 contains 16 residues. V was clipped by 0 bases and J by 4 bases, with 16 bases between them. The germline V gene encodes CDR1 LGHDT and CDR2 YNNKEL (reference sequence). The DNA for the CDR3 is TGTGCCAGCAGCCAAGATTCCCTCGGGTCTGTATACGAGCAGTACTTC. Protein product: CASSQDSLGSVYEQYF.

The V gene is TRBV7-9, the J gene TRBJ2-7, with a weak D call TRBD2 (5 bases). CDR1 and CDR2 from the germline V gene are SEHNR and FQNEAQ (reference sequence). The CDR3 consists of 14 residues. V was shortened by 6 bases and J by 4 bases, with 16 bases between the two germline ends. CDR3 amino acids: CASRAGVSGYEQYF. As DNA, the CDR3 is TGTGCCAGCAGGGCCGGGGTGTCTGGTTACGAGCAGTACTTC.

The chain recombines TRBV4-1 with TRBJ1-1; D uncertain. The germline V gene encodes CDR1 MGHRA and CDR2 YSYEKL. Trimming removed 2 bases from V and 1 base from J, with 8 bases in between. This CDR3 spans 14 amino acids. The CDR3 DNA follows: TGCGCCAGCAGCCAAATATGGGGGAACACTGAAGCTTTCTTT. Translation gives CASSQIWGNTEAFF.

Remarks on this clonotype: At one end, the junction sequence differs from germline, possibly due to a read error. The rearrangement links TRBV7-9 to TRBJ1-1, with D hard to call. The CDR3 runs to 11 residues. Per germline, CDR1 SEHNR and CDR2 FQNEAQ (reference sequence). The CDR3 coding sequence is TGTGCCAGCAGCCCGAGGACTGAAGCTTTCTTC. Translated, it gives CASSPRTEAFF.

The table lists this clonotype with a few counts. At one of its ends the junction is not consistent with the germline gene, which may arise from a read error. This rearrangement joins TRBV3-1 to TRBJ2-7; the D gene is possibly TRBD1 (5 bases). Per germline, CDR1 LGHDT and CDR2 YNNKEL (reference sequence). The CDR3 contains 14 residues. The CDR3 protein is CASNQTHDSYEQYF. The CDR3, as DNA: TGTGCCAGCAACCAAACCCACGACAGCTACGAGCAGTACTTC.

In this sample, this clonotype turned up a few times. The rearrangement joins TRBV30 to TRBJ2-7; 8 bases align to TRBD2. The CDR3 is 16 amino acids. V gave up 1 base and J gave up 1 base; unmatched junction bases: 9. The V gene's germline CDR1 is GTSNPN and CDR2 SVGIG (reference sequence). The DNA of the CDR3 is TGTGCCTGGAGTGCCCCACTAGCGGAGGCGTCCTACGAGCAGTACTTC. This sequence encodes CAWSAPLAEASYEQYF.

Comment on this clonotype: The junction and the germline gene differ at one end; a read error may be behind it. This chain connects TRBV7-2 to TRBJ2-5; 7 bases match TRBD2. The CDR3 has 14 amino acids. Germline values: CDR1 SGHTA, CDR2 FQGNSA. This chain's CDR3 is CANSRRGELEPQYF. In DNA, the CDR3 is TGTGCCAACAGCCGACGGGGGGAGTTAGAGCCCCAGTACTTC.

This clonotype was detected ten times or more. This chain links TRBV28 with TRBJ1-5; 8 bases match TRBD1. Germline V gene data show CDR1 as MDHEN and CDR2 as SYDVKM. The trim removed 10 bases at V and 2 bases at J, leaving 7 bases unmatched. The CDR3 is 14 amino acids. The CDR3 region has the DNA TGTGCCACGAAACAGGGGGAACGCAATCAGCCCCAGCATTTT. This translates into CATKQGERNQPQHF.

The gene calls are TRBV14 and TRBJ2-5; D call uncertain. V lost 4 bases and J 1 base, leaving 10 bases between the germline ends. Germline CDR1 and CDR2: SGHDN and FVKESK. The CDR3 is 14 residues long. The CDR3 coding sequence is TGTGCCAGCAGCCCCAAGCAGCTCCAAGAGACCCAGTACTTC. Amino acids: CASSPKQLQETQYF.

This clonotype was seen at least ten times. This sequence joins TRBV12-3 or TRBV12-4 and TRBJ2-7; D may be TRBD1 (5 bases). The V end lost 7 bases, the J end lost 3 bases, and 13 bases lay between the germline ends. CDR3 length equals 13 residues. This CDR3 reads CASTKGSDYEQYF. For the CDR3, the DNA is TGTGCCAGCACCAAGGGGTCCGACTACGAGCAGTACTTC.

The chain uses TRBV28 and TRBJ2-7; 8 bases fit TRBD1. Trimming took 2 bases from V and 9 from J; bases not matched to a gene: 3. The germline gives CDR1 MDHEN, CDR2 SYDVKM. The CDR3 covers 12 residues. This CDR3 reads CASSLIDRGQYF. The DNA of the CDR3 is TGTGCCAGCAGTTTAATCGACAGGGGGCAGTACTTC.

Only a few counts were recorded for this clonotype. The genes are TRBV6-1 and TRBJ1-1, with 9 bases matching TRBD1. J lost 4 bases, V lost 4 bases, and 10 bases had no gene match. CDR3 length: 16 amino acids. Germline V gives CDR1 MNHNS, CDR2 SASEGT. DNA of the CDR3: TGTGCCAGCAGTGCTAGGACAGGGGTTCGGTTCACTGAAGCTTTCTTT. It yields the protein CASSARTGVRFTEAFF.

This clonotype was seen repeatedly, ten times or more. The CDR3 reads CASSLARGWPDTEAFF. DNA of the CDR3: TGTGCCAGCAGCTTAGCCCGAGGGTGGCCGGACACTGAAGCTTTCTTT. The gene calls are TRBV11-2 and TRBJ1-1; D not resolved. V shed 1 base and J shed 3 bases, with 15 bases lying between them. The germline gives CDR1 SGHAT, CDR2 FQNNGV. This CDR3 region has 16 residues.

The V and J genes are TRBV7-2 and TRBJ2-4; weak D call: TRBD1 (5 bases). The CDR3 sequence is 17 residues long. V gave up 5 bases and J gave up 3 bases, with 20 bases separating them. The germline V gene encodes CDR1 SGHTA and CDR2 FQGNSA. The CDR3: CASSLSSPRVVKNIQYF. In DNA form, the CDR3 reads TGTGCCAGCAGCCTCTCATCGCCCAGGGTTGTCAAAAACATTCAGTACTTC.